The 3 T cell receptor beta chains below all came from one sample that was sequenced in a study of T cell responses to AZD1222 COVID-19 vaccine. Clones were read by immunoSEQ multiplex PCR, and TCRdb kept only the in-frame ones, dropping some. This repertoire shows roughly 180,000 clones, about nine tenths found once; its top ten account for roughly 2.5%. The starting material was peripheral blood, obtained on day 0 of AZD1222 vaccination. The receptors stem from an adult in good health.

CDR3 in DNA: TGTGCCAGCAGTCGTACAGCCGGAGCTAACTATGGCTACACCTTC. Its translation is CASSRTAGANYGYTF. This chain joins TRBV2 and TRBJ1-2, with D uncertain. Germline V CDR1 and CDR2: SNHLY, FYNNEI. V was clipped by 5 bases and J by 0 bases, with 13 bases between them. The CDR3 has 15 amino acids.

The V call is TRBV2, the J call TRBJ1-2; TRBD1 agrees at 7 bases. CDR3 length: 13 amino acids. Looked up from germline, CDR1 is SNHLY and CDR2 is FYNNEI. V shed 6 bases, J shed 5 bases, and the junction held 6 bases outside the gene matches. The CDR3 nucleotides read TGTGCCAGCAGGACAGGGTGGATATATGGCTACACCTTC. This gives the protein CASRTGWIYGYTF.

The chain is built from TRBV5-5 and TRBJ2-5; D is unclear. CDR1 and CDR2 (germline): SGHKS, YYEKEE (reference sequence). V was pared by 1 base and J by 2 bases, with 12 bases between. The length of the CDR3 is 15 residues. For the CDR3, the DNA is TGTGCCAGCAGCTTGACAGCAGAAAAGCAAGAGACCCAGTACTTC. It codes for CASSLTAEKQETQYF.